This T cell receptor beta chain was sequenced in a study of T cell repertoires in cytomegalovirus infection. Study overall: Public TCR beta signatures were indicative of both CMV infection and a matching HLA type. Study outcomes and limitations: Cumulative public TCR beta family frequency identified carriers of CMV plus the relevant HLA. The study found HLA-C-restricted CMV-specific TCR beta clonotypes dominating the ex vivo response.

This clonotype was seen ten or more times. As yet, its antigen is unknown. TCRdb ran MiXCR on the reads and lists one entry per CDR3 protein. The table includes under 95,000 distinct CDR3 sequences, under 5% detected once. The J segment lost 2 bases and the V segment lost 2 bases, leaving 3 bases of the junction unmatched. The CDR3 has 16 amino acids. The germline gives CDR1 MNHEY, CDR2 SVGAGI. The sequence was collected from a human donor in good health (CMV status not recorded). Some clones in this sample may be carry-over from other donors' samples. The genes are TRBV6-5 and TRBJ1-6; 7 bases are a match to TRBD1. Material: PBMCs. The CDR3 reads CASSYRGGAYNSPLHF. The CDR3 DNA is TGTGCCAGCAGTTACAGAGGGGGCGCCTATAATTCACCCCTCCACTTT.